The rows below give T cell receptor beta chains drawn from one sample of a study of regulatory T cells in long-lasting Graves disease. TCRdb analysed the multiplex PCR reads with MiXCR anew, one entry per CDR3 protein. This sample has roughly 400,000 distinct CDR3 sequences, with around 20% found just once. Specimen: peripheral blood mononuclear cells (PBMCs), collected when the disease was refractory, from a patient treated with antithyroid drugs. Source of these receptors: a female donor with Graves disease. CDR3s include the opening cysteine and the closing phenylalanine or tryptophan. The order of the fields is D gene, clone size, J gene, V gene, CDR3 DNA, CDR3 protein. The D gene is left open where the match is weak. Only some rows state a clone size, as once, few, many or a class for expanded clones.

TRBD1	few	TRBJ2-5	TRBV7-9	TGTGCCAGCAGCCACCAGTCTAGAACAGGGGGTCGAGAGACCCAGTACTTC	CASSHQSRTGGRETQYF
TRBD1	.	TRBJ1-2	TRBV18	TGTGCCAGCTCCGACAGGGCGGATAATGGCTACACCTTC	CASSDRADNGYTF
.	many	TRBJ1-2	TRBV29-1	TGCAGTGTGAAGGCAAGCTATGGCTACACCTTC	CSVKASYGYTF
.	.	TRBJ1-1	TRBV15	TGTGCCACCAGCAGAGAGGGGGCGGGGGGAATGAACACTGAAGCTTTCTTT	CATSREGAGGMNTEAFF
.	.	TRBJ1-1	TRBV30	TGTGCCTGGATAAGGGGCGGTGAAGCTTTCTTT	CAWIRGGEAFF
.	.	TRBJ2-1	TRBV3-1	TGTGCCAGCAGCCAAGATCAGGCGGGACGTAATGAGCAGTTCTTC	CASSQDQAGRNEQFF
TRBD2	.	TRBJ2-3	TRBV2	TGTGCCAGCAGTGTTCTAGCGGGAGGACCTCGCACAGATACGCAGTATTTT	CASSVLAGGPRTDTQYF
TRBD2	many	TRBJ2-4	TRBV6-1	TGTGCCACGGGGACTACAGGAAACATTCAGTACTTC	CATGTTGNIQYF
.	many	TRBJ1-4	TRBV20-1	TGCAGTGCTAGAGATGGAGGGGGGAAACTGTTTTTT	CSARDGGGKLFF
.	.	TRBJ2-3	TRBV18	TGTGCCAGCTCGGACGGATCTGGCAATACGCAGTATTTT	CASSDGSGNTQYF
.	many	TRBJ1-5	TRBV2	TGTGCCAGCAGTGGGACAATTAGCAATCAGCCCCAGCATTTT	CASSGTISNQPQHF
TRBD2	few	TRBJ2-7	TRBV19	TGTGCCAGTAGTAGGGGACTAGCGGAGAGCTACGAGCAGTACTTC	CASSRGLAESYEQYF
TRBD1	many	TRBJ2-5	TRBV27	TGTGCCAGCAGTAAGATCCTGGACAGGGGCCTTGAGGAGACCCAGTACTTC	CASSKILDRGLEETQYF
.	.	TRBJ2-2	TRBV28	TGTGCCAGCAGCCCCCCTGGATTTGGCTTCTTCACTCTAAACACCGGGGAGCTGTTTTTT	CASSPPGFGFFTLNTGELFF
.	.	TRBJ1-5	TRBV15	TGTGCCACCAGCAGAGACCGTTCTCAGCCCCAGCATTTT	CATSRDRSQPQHF
.	.	TRBJ1-5	TRBV20-1	TGCAGTGCTAGACCCGAGAACCCGCAACCCCAGCATTTT	CSARPENPQPQHF
.	.	TRBJ2-1	TRBV7-9	TGTGCCAGCAGCTTAGGCGGTAGTTTCTATCTTAATGAGCAGTTCTTC	CASSLGGSFYLNEQFF
.	many	TRBJ2-7	TRBV15	TGTGCCACCAGGGCGGGACTTATTGCTCCCTACGAGCAGTACTTC	CATRAGLIAPYEQYF
TRBD1	.	TRBJ1-5	TRBV6-1	TGTGCCAGCACCCACTCGGGGACAGGGGACGGCAATCAGCCCCAGCATTTT	CASTHSGTGDGNQPQHF
.	once	TRBJ2-3	TRBV28	TGTGCCAGCAGTTTTGCTCTAGTAATCATAGATACGCAGTATTTT	CASSFALVIIDTQYF
TRBD2	.	TRBJ2-3	TRBV7-3	TGTGCCAGCAGCCCGAGCGGGAGTGTAACAGATACGCAGTATTTT	CASSPSGSVTDTQYF
TRBD2	.	TRBJ2-2	TRBV27	TGTGCCAGCAGTTCCCGGACTTTAGCGGGAGGTTCCAACACCGGGGAGCTGTTTTTT	CASSSRTLAGGSNTGELFF
.	many	TRBJ2-6	TRBV2	TGTGCCAGCAGTAAAACGCTAGCTGGGGCCAACGTCCTGACTTTC	CASSKTLAGANVLTF
.	.	TRBJ2-2	TRBV20-1	TGCAGTGCTAGGTCTCTAGCGCCCACCGGGGAGCTGTTTTTT	CSARSLAPTGELFF
TRBD2	.	TRBJ2-2	TRBV5-8	TGTGCCAGCAGCCGGGAGGAACCAAACACCGGGGAGCTGTTTTTT	CASSREEPNTGELFF
.	.	TRBJ2-5	TRBV6-1	TGTGCCAGCAGTGAAGCGGGGGTAGGGGCCAAGACCCAGTACTTC	CASSEAGVGAKTQYF
.	few	TRBJ2-5	TRBV10-3	TGTGCCATCAGTGCCCGACAGCAACAAGAGACCCAGTACTTC	CAISARQQQETQYF
.	few	TRBJ1-1	TRBV20-1	TGCAGTGCAACCTGGGCCGGTGGGACTGAAGCTTTCTTT	CSATWAGGTEAFF
TRBD2	few	TRBJ2-7	TRBV20-1	TGCAGTTTAATTAGTAGCGGGAGGGCGCGAGAGCAGTACTTC	CSLISSGRAREQYF
.	.	TRBJ2-3	TRBV7-8	TGTGCCAGCAGCCTCTTAAGCTCGGGGGATCACATGGCGGGTACGCAGTATTTT	CASSLLSSGDHMAGTQYF
.	many	TRBJ1-5	TRBV28	TGTGCCAGCAGTTCTCAGGGCGGGGGTAATCAGCCCCAGCATTTT	CASSSQGGGNQPQHF
TRBD2	many	TRBJ2-5	TRBV11-1	TGTGCCAGCAGCTTAGGGAGCGGGAGCGGGCAGACCCAGTACTTC	CASSLGSGSGQTQYF
TRBD1	.	TRBJ1-2	TRBV3-1	TGTGCCAGCAGCCGCGGACAGGGGACCGTTCTAGGCTACACCTTC	CASSRGQGTVLGYTF
.	few	TRBJ2-2	TRBV7-8	TGTGCCAGCAGCTTAACCCCAATTCAGGCCGGGGAGCTGTTTTTT	CASSLTPIQAGELFF
TRBD1	few	TRBJ1-4	TRBV5-1	TGCGCCAGCAGCTTATTACAGGGGGCAACTAATGAAAAACTGTTTTTT	CASSLLQGATNEKLFF
TRBD2	.	TRBJ2-2	TRBV6-1	TGTGCCAGCAACCAGATTAGCGGGAGAGACACCGGGGAGCTGTTTTTT	CASNQISGRDTGELFF
.	many	TRBJ1-2	TRBV10-3	TGTGCCATCATGTGGGCCCCCGGCAACTATGGCTACACCTTC	CAIMWAPGNYGYTF
.	few	TRBJ1-5	TRBV28	TGTGCCAGCACCGTTCCAGGGAATCAGCCCCAGCATTTT	CASTVPGNQPQHF
.	many	TRBJ2-7	TRBV6-1	TGTGCCAGCAGTGCATGGGTCGTGTTCGGCGAAACCTCCTACGAGCAGTACTTC	CASSAWVVFGETSYEQYF
TRBD1	many	TRBJ2-7	TRBV10-2	TGCGCCAGCAGAATGGGACAGGGAGGCAACGAGCAGTACTTC	CASRMGQGGNEQYF
.	few	TRBJ2-7	TRBV6-2/TRBV6-3	TGTGCCAGCAGTTCCCGGGGCACAGGGAGGCGCGAGCAGTACTTC	CASSSRGTGRREQYF
TRBD2	many	TRBJ2-5	TRBV11-2	TGTGCCAGCAGCTTAATAGCGGGAGATACAGAGACCCAGTACTTC	CASSLIAGDTETQYF
.	many	TRBJ2-7	TRBV12-3/TRBV12-4	TGTGCCAGCAGTTGGGACCCGACCCCTTACGAGCAGTACTTC	CASSWDPTPYEQYF
.	.	TRBJ2-1	TRBV9	TGTGCCAGCAGCGTAGGTAGCCACAATGAGCAGTTCTTC	CASSVGSHNEQFF
.	.	TRBJ2-3	TRBV28	TGTGCCAGCAGTTTACACGCAGGCCCAAGCACAGATACGCAGTATTTT	CASSLHAGPSTDTQYF
TRBD1	many	TRBJ2-2	TRBV10-3	TGTGCCATCGGGAAGGGGGCTACCGGGGAGCTGTTTTTT	CAIGKGATGELFF
TRBD1	.	TRBJ2-3	TRBV15	TGTGCCACCAGCAGAGTCCTACAGGGGGTGGTGACAGATACGCAGTATTTT	CATSRVLQGVVTDTQYF
TRBD1	many	TRBJ2-4	TRBV5-1	TGCGCCAGCAGCCGATTGGGACAGGGGAAAGACATTCAGTACTTC	CASSRLGQGKDIQYF
.	.	TRBJ2-1	TRBV6-9	TGTGCCAGCAGTTCCGACGGAGCCTCCTACAATGAGCAGTTCTTC	CASSSDGASYNEQFF
TRBD1	.	TRBJ2-1	TRBV19	TGTGCCAGTAGTCTCAGGACAGGGTATCCTGAGCAGTTCTTC	CASSLRTGYPEQFF
TRBD1	.	TRBJ2-7	TRBV9	TGTGCCAGCAGCGTATCCGGGACAGGGTCCTACGAGCAGTACTTC	CASSVSGTGSYEQYF
.	few	TRBJ2-7	TRBV28	TGTGCCAGCAGTACCATAGGCGGGTTTACCTACGAGCAGTACTTC	CASSTIGGFTYEQYF
TRBD2	many	TRBJ2-7	TRBV10-3	TGTGCCATCAGTGAGCCTAGCGGGAGTTCCCACGAGCAGTACTTC	CAISEPSGSSHEQYF
.	.	TRBJ1-3	TRBV30	TGTGCCTGGACCAGGGACGGAAACACCATATATTTT	CAWTRDGNTIYF
TRBD2	.	TRBJ2-5	TRBV20-1	TGCAGTGCTAGAGCGGGAGGCGGTGAGACCCAGTACTTC	CSARAGGGETQYF
.	many	TRBJ2-7	TRBV29-1	TGCAGCGTCGATTCCGGGACGACCTACGAGCAGTACTTC	CSVDSGTTYEQYF
TRBD1	many	TRBJ2-5	TRBV11-2	TGTGCCAGCAGCTCCGGGGGACAGGCGGAGACCCAGTACTTC	CASSSGGQAETQYF
TRBD1	.	TRBJ2-2	TRBV24-1	TGTGCCACCAGTAGCCGCAGGGGGAAAACCGGGGAGCTGTTTTTT	CATSSRRGKTGELFF